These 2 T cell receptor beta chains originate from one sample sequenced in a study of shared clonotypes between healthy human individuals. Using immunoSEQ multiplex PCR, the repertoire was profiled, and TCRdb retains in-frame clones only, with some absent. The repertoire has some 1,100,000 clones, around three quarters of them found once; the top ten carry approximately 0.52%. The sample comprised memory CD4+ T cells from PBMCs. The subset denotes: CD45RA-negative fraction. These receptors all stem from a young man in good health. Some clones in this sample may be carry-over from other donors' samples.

For the CDR3, the DNA is TGTGCCAGCAGCACCCGACCCGGTGAGCAGTTCTTC. It codes for CASSTRPGEQFF. The rearrangement joins TRBV5-8 to TRBJ2-1; D uncertain. V was trimmed by 4 bases and J by 9 bases, leaving 11 bases between them. Germline CDR1 is SGHTS and CDR2 is YDEGEE. The CDR3 is 12 residues long.

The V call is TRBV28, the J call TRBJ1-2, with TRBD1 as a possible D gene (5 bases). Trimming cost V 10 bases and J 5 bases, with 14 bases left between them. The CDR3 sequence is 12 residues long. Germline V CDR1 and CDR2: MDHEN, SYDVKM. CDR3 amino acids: CATRGRTYGYTF. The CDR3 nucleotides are TGTGCCACCCGGGGCAGAACTTATGGCTACACCTTC.